This TCR beta chain comes out of a study of early T cells in non-severe SARS-CoV-2 infection. Overall study: Chains from this unsorted whole-blood bulk RNA could not be paired. The study's findings and limits: Matching against VDJdb likely underestimated virus-specific expansions, favoring anti-spike CD8.

This clonotype has ten or more counts. Its antigen is unknown. Attachment of unique molecular identifiers to individual cDNA molecules was performed. Each CDR3 protein is one row after TCRdb ran MiXCR on the 5' RACE reads. The table shows about 30,000 distinct CDR3 sequences, with about 4.5% occurring only once. V gave up 0 bases and J gave up 9 bases, with 10 bases separating them. This CDR3 spans 14 amino acids. Per germline, CDR1 SGHRS and CDR2 YFSETQ. This chain connects TRBV5-1 to TRBJ1-6; no definite D call. The clonotype comes from an adult who was a healthcare worker with PCR-confirmed SARS-CoV-2 infection or an uninfected control (not recorded which). The sequenced sample was whole blood, obtained at baseline. The CDR3 loop is CASSLEAVGSPLHF. Here the CDR3 DNA reads TGCGCCAGCAGCTTGGAGGCAGTAGGTTCACCCCTCCACTTT.